This T cell receptor beta chain was documented in a study of blood T cell repertoires in COVID-19. TCRdb's copy holds only in-frame clones and misses some; the assay was immunoSEQ multiplex PCR. This sample has some 260,000 clones, with around 80% found just once. The CDR3 spans 14 residues. Per the germline V gene, CDR1 is MNHEY and CDR2 is SMNVEV (reference sequence). Between the trimmed V and J ends, which lost 7 bases and 5 bases, there was a span of 12 bases. The chain links TRBV27 to TRBJ1-6, with a tentative D call TRBD1 (6 bases). This TCR was sampled from a woman aged 40 to 50 with active or convalescent COVID-19. The specimen was peripheral blood. The CDR3 DNA sequence: TGTGCCAGCACATTTCAGGGGAATAATTCACCCCTCCACTTT. Protein: CASTFQGNNSPLHF.